These 20 T cell receptor beta chains originate from one sample sequenced in a study of blood T cell repertoires in COVID-19. Generated by immunoSEQ multiplex PCR, the TCRdb table keeps only in-frame clones and is missing some. The sample holds some 180,000 clones; over 80% are singletons and the top ten take around 7%. Input material: peripheral blood. The source is a middle-aged woman with COVID-19, enrolled during active disease.

This chain uses TRBV18 with TRBJ1-1; a weak D match, TRBD1 (5 bases). V was trimmed by 5 bases and J by 4 bases, leaving 17 bases between them. Germline CDR1 KGHSH, CDR2 LQKENI. The CDR3 runs 15 residues. The CDR3 DNA is TGTGCCAGCTCAACATGGGCGGGGACTGGCACTGAAGCTTTCTTT. Its protein product is CASSTWAGTGTEAFF.

The rearrangement joins TRBV11-2 to TRBJ1-2, with 8 positions matching TRBD1. CDR3 length: 13 residues. The V and J ends lost 5 bases and 4 bases, in that order; junction bases with no gene match: 3. CDR1 is SGHAT, CDR2 FQNNGV, per germline. CDR3: CASSPGTGYGYTF. DNA of the CDR3: TGTGCCAGCAGCCCCGGGACAGGCTATGGCTACACCTTC.

This chain uses TRBV9 with TRBJ1-5, with D unresolved. V dropped 3 bases and J dropped 6 bases, with 13 bases sitting between them. This CDR3 spans 14 amino acids. CDR1 is SGDLS and CDR2 is YYNGEE in the germline V gene. CDR3 DNA sequence: TGTGCCAGCAGCGCCCTGGGCGGGGTTCAGCCCCAGCATTTT. It specifies CASSALGGVQPQHF.

This clone is a singleton in its sample. The chain couples TRBV5-1 to TRBJ1-3; D is unclear. V was pared by 0 bases and J by 4 bases, with 17 bases between. There are 17 residues in the CDR3. CDR1 SGHRS and CDR2 YFSETQ come from the germline V gene. This CDR3 is CASSLAGGSAAGNTIYF. In DNA, the CDR3 is TGCGCCAGCAGCTTGGCCGGAGGGTCAGCAGCCGGAAACACCATATATTTT.

This clone was picked up a small number of times. V usage is TRBV3-1 (or the pseudogene TRBV3-2) and J usage is TRBJ1-2, with D hard to call. The CDR3 runs to 14 residues. CDR1 LGHDT and CDR2 YNNKEL come from the germline V gene (reference sequence). The V end was cut by 1 base, the J end by 4 bases, with 10 bases between. The CDR3 reads CASSQAQRLYGYTF. DNA of the CDR3: TGTGCCAGCAGCCAAGCTCAAAGACTCTATGGCTACACCTTC.

The CDR3 sequence is CSVESDRGSLEQYF. The CDR3 coding sequence is TGCAGCGTTGAGTCGGACAGGGGAAGTTTGGAGCAGTACTTC. This chain links TRBV29-1 with TRBJ2-7, with 9 nucleotides matching TRBD1. The CDR3 is 14 residues long. Germline V gives CDR1 SQVTM, CDR2 ANQGSEA. J gave up 7 bases and V 3 bases, and 10 bases lay outside the gene matches.

This chain connects TRBV9 to TRBJ2-1; 7 nucleotides line up with TRBD2. The J segment lost 2 bases and the V segment lost 4 bases, leaving 12 bases of the junction unmatched. There are 17 residues in the CDR3. Germline CDR1 and CDR2: SGDLS and YYNGEE. The CDR3 reads CASSSRITSATYNEQFF. CDR3 bases: TGTGCCAGCAGCTCCAGAATCACTAGCGCGACCTACAATGAGCAGTTCTTC. The full variable domain, rest sourced from reference TRBV9 and TRBJ2-1, is DSGVTQTPKHLITATGQRVTLRCSPRSGDLSVYWYQQSLDQGLQFLIQYYNGEERAKGNILERFSAQQFPDLHSELNLSSLELGDSALYFCASSSRITSATYNEQFFGPGTRLTVL.

The chain combines TRBV15 with TRBJ2-5; D possibly corresponds to TRBD2 (5 bases). The CDR3 loop spans 13 amino acids. Germline CDR1 and CDR2: LNHNV and YYDKDF (reference sequence). V was cut by 6 bases and J by 2 bases, with 10 bases left in between. CDR3: CATSMGAQETQYF. The CDR3 DNA is TGTGCCACCAGTATGGGAGCTCAAGAGACCCAGTACTTC.

The gene calls are TRBV23-1 and TRBJ1-1; D possibly corresponds to TRBD1 (6 bases). TRBV23-1 is an ORF; its function is uncertain. The CDR3 totals 22 residues. V lost 0 bases, J lost 2 bases, and 31 bases lay in between. For the CDR3, the DNA is TGCGCCAGCAGTCAATCGGCCAGGGGCTTTCACACCTACCCTCGACCCAACACTGAAGCTTTCTTT. Its protein is CASSQSARGFHTYPRPNTEAFF.

The gene calls are TRBV24-1 and TRBJ1-2; no firm D call. CDR3 length equals 13 residues. The V end lost 3 bases, the J end lost 8 bases, and 12 bases lay between the germline ends. In germline, CDR1 is KGHDR, CDR2 SFDVKD. The DNA of the CDR3 is TGTGCCACCAGTGATCGGGTCGGCTGGGGCTACACCTTC. Protein product: CATSDRVGWGYTF.

V usage is TRBV19 and J usage is TRBJ1-1; unclear D gene. The CDR3 spans 15 residues. Germline lookup yields CDR1 LNHDA and CDR2 SQIVND (reference sequence). V shed 2 bases and J shed 0 bases, with 10 bases lying between them. The CDR3 DNA is TGTGCCAGTAGTATAAGAGAGGGCTTGAACACTGAAGCTTTCTTT. Translating it yields CASSIREGLNTEAFF. Full variable domain (remainder filled in from reference TRBV19 and TRBJ1-1): DGGITQSPKYLFRKEGQNVTLSCEQNLNHDAMYWYRQDPGQGLRLIYYSQIVNDFQKGDIAEGYSVSREKKESFPLTVTSAQKNPTAFYLCASSIREGLNTEAFFGQGTRLTVV.

The table lists this clone with a count of one. The genes are TRBV27 and TRBJ1-1, with a weak D call TRBD1 (5 bases). Germline CDR1 is MNHEY and CDR2 is SMNVEV (reference sequence). This CDR3 spans 16 amino acids. The V end was cut by 3 bases, the J end by 2 bases, with 16 bases between. DNA of the CDR3: TGTGCCAGCAGTTTTACTTTGGGGGGAAGTAACACTGAAGCTTTCTTT. Its translation: CASSFTLGGSNTEAFF.

The count of this clone is one. The V and J genes are TRBV10-1 and TRBJ1-1; D call uncertain. CDR3 size: 15 residues. Trimming took 0 bases from V and 1 from J, leaving 9 bases between them. Germline CDR1 reads WNHNN; CDR2 reads SYGVQD (reference sequence). The CDR3 region has the DNA TGCGCCAGCAGTGAGTCACCGAGGTCGAACACTGAAGCTTTCTTT. It encodes CASSESPRSNTEAFF.

This clone was picked up one time. The chain employs TRBV10-1 and TRBJ1-1; TRBD1 aligns across 7 bases. The V gene's germline CDR1 is WNHNN and CDR2 SYGVQD (reference sequence). Trimming took 7 bases from V and 5 from J; bases not matched to a gene: 7. The CDR3 sequence is 13 residues long. The CDR3 sequence: CASTEYRGTEAFF. The CDR3 DNA sequence: TGCGCCAGCACTGAATACAGGGGAACTGAAGCTTTCTTT.

This chain links TRBV3-1 (or the pseudogene TRBV3-2) with TRBJ2-3, with D maybe TRBD2 (6 bases). There are 16 residues in the CDR3. The V gene's germline CDR1 is LGHDT and CDR2 YNNKEL (reference sequence). The V and J ends lost 0 bases and 3 bases respectively, with 13 bases between them. The CDR3 here is CASSQDMTGETDTQYF. In DNA, the CDR3 is TGTGCCAGCAGCCAAGATATGACGGGGGAGACAGATACGCAGTATTTT.

The chain joins TRBV11-2 to TRBJ2-5, with 10 bases lining up with TRBD2. Germline V gene lookup returns CDR1 SGHAT and CDR2 FQNNGV. There are 17 residues in the CDR3. J was trimmed by 2 bases and V by 5 bases; bases with no gene match: 11. The CDR3 protein is CASSTDPLLAGQETQYF. In DNA, the CDR3 is TGTGCCAGCAGCACTGACCCTCTACTAGCGGGGCAAGAGACCCAGTACTTC.

The chain recombines TRBV5-1 with TRBJ2-7, with D perhaps TRBD2 (6 bases). This CDR3 region has 13 residues. V lost 4 bases and J 3 bases, leaving 11 bases between the germline ends. Germline lookup yields CDR1 SGHRS and CDR2 YFSETQ. The CDR3 DNA is TGCGCCAGCAGCAAACAGGACTACTACGAGCAGTACTTC. It translates to CASSKQDYYEQYF.

The J gene is TRBJ1-1, the V gene TRBV20-1; D call uncertain. The V and J ends lost 3 bases and 11 bases respectively, with 13 bases between them. This CDR3 is built from 11 residues. Germline V CDR1 and CDR2: DFQATT, SNEGSKA (reference sequence). The CDR3 DNA is TGCAGTGCTAGTGATGGGTTGCGGGCTTTCTTT. Translated: CSASDGLRAFF.

V and J are TRBV29-1 and TRBJ1-1; D unclear. Germline V gives CDR1 SQVTM, CDR2 ANQGSEA. V lost 6 bases to trimming and J lost 2 bases, with 16 bases between them. This CDR3 has 14 residues. The CDR3 DNA reads as TGCAGCGTCCCAGGAGGGCAGTTAAACACTGAAGCTTTCTTT. It specifies CSVPGGQLNTEAFF.

This chain uses TRBV24-1 with TRBJ1-1; D possibly corresponds to TRBD1 (5 bases). V dropped 3 bases and J dropped 4 bases, with 17 bases sitting between them. The CDR3 runs to 16 residues. Germline CDR1 KGHDR, CDR2 SFDVKD. Written as DNA, the CDR3 is TGTGCCACCAGTGATGCAGGGTCTTCTATGGGCACTGAAGCTTTCTTT. Its protein product is CATSDAGSSMGTEAFF.